The following is a TCR beta chain sequence with its context. The sample comes from a study of shared clonotypes between healthy human individuals. V was cut by 5 bases and J by 6 bases, with 14 bases left in between. This CDR3 region has 13 residues. Germline lookup yields CDR1 MDHEN and CDR2 SYDVKM. The assay was immunoSEQ multiplex PCR, and TCRdb's table has in-frame clones only and misses some. Found here are more than 450,000 clones, around 79% of them singletons; the top ten hold 10% to 15%. This TCR derives from a woman in her 40s in good health. Some clones in this sample may be carry-over from other donors' samples. This sequence joins TRBV28 and TRBJ2-7; D is possibly TRBD2 (5 bases). The specimen sequenced was PBMCs. The CDR3 spells CASSPGLFPEQYF. CDR3 coding DNA: TGTGCCAGCAGTCCCGGACTGTTCCCCGAGCAGTACTTC.